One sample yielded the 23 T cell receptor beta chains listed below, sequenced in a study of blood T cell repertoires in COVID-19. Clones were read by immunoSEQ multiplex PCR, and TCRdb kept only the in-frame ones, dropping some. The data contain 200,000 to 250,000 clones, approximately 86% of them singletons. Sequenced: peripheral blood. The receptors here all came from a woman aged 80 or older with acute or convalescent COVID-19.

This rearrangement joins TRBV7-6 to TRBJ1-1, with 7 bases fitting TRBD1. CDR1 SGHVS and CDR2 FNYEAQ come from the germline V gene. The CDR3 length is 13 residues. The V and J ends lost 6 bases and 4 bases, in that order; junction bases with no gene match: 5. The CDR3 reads CASSRQGSTEAFF. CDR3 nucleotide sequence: TGTGCCAGCAGTCGACAGGGTAGCACTGAAGCTTTCTTT.

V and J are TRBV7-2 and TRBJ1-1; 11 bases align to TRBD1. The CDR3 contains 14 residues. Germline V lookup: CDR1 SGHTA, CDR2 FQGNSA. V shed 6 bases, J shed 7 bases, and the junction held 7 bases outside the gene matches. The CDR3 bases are TGTGCCAGCAGATCTGGACAGGGGGCGAGTGAAGCTTTCTTT. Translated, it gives CASRSGQGASEAFF.

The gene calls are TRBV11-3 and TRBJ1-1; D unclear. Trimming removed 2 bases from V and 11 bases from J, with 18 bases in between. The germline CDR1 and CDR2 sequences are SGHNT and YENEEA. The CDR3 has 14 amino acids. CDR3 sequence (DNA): TGTGCCAGCAGCTTAATTGGCTCGAAACAGTCCGCTTTCTTT. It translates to CASSLIGSKQSAFF. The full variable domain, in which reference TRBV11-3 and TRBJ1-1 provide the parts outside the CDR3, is EAGVVQSPRYKIIEKKQPVAFWCNPISGHNTLYWYLQNLGQGPELLIRYENEEAVDDSQLPKDRFSAERLKGVDSTLKIQPAELGDSAVYLCASSLIGSKQSAFFGQGTRLTVV.

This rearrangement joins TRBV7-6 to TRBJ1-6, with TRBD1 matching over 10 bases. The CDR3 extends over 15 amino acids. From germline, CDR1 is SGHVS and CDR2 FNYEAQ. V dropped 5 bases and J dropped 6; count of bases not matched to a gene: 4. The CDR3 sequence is CASSPRTGGNSPLHF. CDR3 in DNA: TGTGCCAGCAGCCCCCGGACAGGGGGTAATTCACCCCTCCACTTT. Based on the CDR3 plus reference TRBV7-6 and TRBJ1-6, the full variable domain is GAGVSQSPRYKVTKRGQDVALRCDPISGHVSLYWYRQALGQGPEFLTYFNYEAQQDKSGLPNDRFSAERPEGSISTLTIQRTEQRDSAMYRCASSPRTGGNSPLHFGNGTRLTVT.

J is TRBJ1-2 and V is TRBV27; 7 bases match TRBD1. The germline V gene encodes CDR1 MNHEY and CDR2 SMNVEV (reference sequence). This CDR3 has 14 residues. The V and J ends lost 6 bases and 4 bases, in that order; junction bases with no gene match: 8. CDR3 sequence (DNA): TGTGCCAGCAGCCGTACGACAGGGATCTATGGCTACACCTTC. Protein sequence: CASSRTTGIYGYTF.

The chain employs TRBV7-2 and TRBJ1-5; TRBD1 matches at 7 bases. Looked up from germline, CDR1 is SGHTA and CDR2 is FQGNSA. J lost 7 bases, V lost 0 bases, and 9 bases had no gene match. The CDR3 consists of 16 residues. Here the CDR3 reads CASSLAGLRQGQPQHF. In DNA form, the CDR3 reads TGTGCCAGCAGCTTAGCCGGACTACGACAGGGCCAGCCCCAGCATTTT.

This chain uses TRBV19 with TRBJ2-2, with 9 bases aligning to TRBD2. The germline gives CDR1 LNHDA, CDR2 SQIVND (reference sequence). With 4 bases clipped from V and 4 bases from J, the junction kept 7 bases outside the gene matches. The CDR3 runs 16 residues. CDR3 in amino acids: CASSRSSGGTTGELFF. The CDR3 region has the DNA TGTGCCAGTAGTAGGTCCAGCGGGGGGACCACCGGGGAGCTGTTTTTT.

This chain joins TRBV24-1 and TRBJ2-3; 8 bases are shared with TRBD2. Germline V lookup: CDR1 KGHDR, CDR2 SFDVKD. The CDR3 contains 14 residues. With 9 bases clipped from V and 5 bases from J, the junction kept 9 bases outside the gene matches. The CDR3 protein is CATSRAGAGDTQYF. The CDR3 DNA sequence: TGTGCCACCTCGCGAGCGGGGGCCGGAGATACGCAGTATTTT.

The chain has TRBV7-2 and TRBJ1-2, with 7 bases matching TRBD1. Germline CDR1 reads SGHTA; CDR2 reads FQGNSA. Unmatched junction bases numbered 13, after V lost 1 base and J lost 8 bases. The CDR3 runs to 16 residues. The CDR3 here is CASSLESGGGVRGYTF. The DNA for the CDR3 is TGTGCCAGCAGCTTAGAGTCCGGAGGGGGCGTGCGGGGCTACACCTTC. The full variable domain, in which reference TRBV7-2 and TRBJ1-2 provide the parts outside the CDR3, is GAGVSQSPSNKVTEKGKDVELRCDPISGHTALYWYRQSLGQGLEFLIYFQGNSAPDKSGLPSDRFSAERTGGSVSTLTIQRTQQEDSAVYLCASSLESGGGVRGYTFGSGTRLTVV.

In DNA, the CDR3 is TGTGCCAGCAGCCAGCCGTCCCCTGGGAGGGAAAAACTGTTTTTT. As protein: CASSQPSPGREKLFF. The V gene is TRBV28, the J gene TRBJ1-4; D is uncertain. CDR1 and CDR2 from the germline V gene are MDHEN and SYDVKM. Trimming stripped 6 bases from V and 8 bases from J, with 19 bases between. The CDR3 sequence is 15 residues long.

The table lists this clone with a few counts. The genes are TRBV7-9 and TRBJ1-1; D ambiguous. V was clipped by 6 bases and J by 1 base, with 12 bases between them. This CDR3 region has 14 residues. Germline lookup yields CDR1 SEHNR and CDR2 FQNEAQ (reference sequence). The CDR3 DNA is TGTGCCAGCAGTTTTGAGACGGGGAACACTGAAGCTTTCTTT. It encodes CASSFETGNTEAFF.

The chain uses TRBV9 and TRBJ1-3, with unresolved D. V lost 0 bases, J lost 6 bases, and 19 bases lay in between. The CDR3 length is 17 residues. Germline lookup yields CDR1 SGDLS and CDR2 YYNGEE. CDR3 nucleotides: TGTGCCAGCAGCGTAGCCCCTTGGCACAGCATTGAAAACACCATATATTTT. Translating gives CASSVAPWHSIENTIYF. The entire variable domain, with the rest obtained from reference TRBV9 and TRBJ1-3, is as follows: DSGVTQTPKHLITATGQRVTLRCSPRSGDLSVYWYQQSLDQGLQFLIQYYNGEERAKGNILERFSAQQFPDLHSELNLSSLELGDSALYFCASSVAPWHSIENTIYFGEGSWLTVV.

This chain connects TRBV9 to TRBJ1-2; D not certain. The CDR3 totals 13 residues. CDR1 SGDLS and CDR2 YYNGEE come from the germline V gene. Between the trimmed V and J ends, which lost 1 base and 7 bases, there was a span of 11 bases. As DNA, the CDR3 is TGTGCCAGCAGCGTAAGCTTAGTTAGTGGCTACACCTTC. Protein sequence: CASSVSLVSGYTF.

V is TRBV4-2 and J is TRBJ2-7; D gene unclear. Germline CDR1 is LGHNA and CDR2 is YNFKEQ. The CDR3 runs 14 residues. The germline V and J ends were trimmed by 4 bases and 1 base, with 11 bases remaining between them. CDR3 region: CASSPYAASYEQYF. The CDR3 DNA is TGTGCCAGCAGCCCTTATGCTGCGTCCTACGAGCAGTACTTC.

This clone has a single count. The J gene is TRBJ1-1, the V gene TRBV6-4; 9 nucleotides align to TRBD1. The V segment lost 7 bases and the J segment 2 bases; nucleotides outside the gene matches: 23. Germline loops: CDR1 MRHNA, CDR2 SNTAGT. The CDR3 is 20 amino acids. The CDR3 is CASISKGTGGSTALNTEAFF. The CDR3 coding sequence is TGTGCCAGCATCTCCAAGGGCACAGGGGGCTCCACCGCCCTAAACACTGAAGCTTTCTTT.

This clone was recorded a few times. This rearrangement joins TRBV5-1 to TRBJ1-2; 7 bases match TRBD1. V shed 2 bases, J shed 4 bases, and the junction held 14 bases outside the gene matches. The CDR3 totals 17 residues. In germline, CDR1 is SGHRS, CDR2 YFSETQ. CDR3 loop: CASSFDISNRGVYGYTF. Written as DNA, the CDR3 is TGCGCCAGCAGCTTCGATATCAGTAACAGGGGAGTCTATGGCTACACCTTC.

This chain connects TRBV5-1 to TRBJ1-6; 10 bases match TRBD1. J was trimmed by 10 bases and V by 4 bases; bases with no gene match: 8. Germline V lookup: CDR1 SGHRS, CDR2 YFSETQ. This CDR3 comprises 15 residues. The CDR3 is CASSIAGQGDSPLHF. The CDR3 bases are TGCGCCAGCAGCATCGCCGGACAGGGGGACTCACCCCTCCACTTT.

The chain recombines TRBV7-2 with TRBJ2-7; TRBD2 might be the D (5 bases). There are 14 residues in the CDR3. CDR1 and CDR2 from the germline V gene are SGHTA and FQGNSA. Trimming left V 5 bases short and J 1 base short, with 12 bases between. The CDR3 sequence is CASSPRRDSYEQYF. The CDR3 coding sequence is TGTGCCAGCAGCCCCCGACGGGATTCCTACGAGCAGTACTTC.

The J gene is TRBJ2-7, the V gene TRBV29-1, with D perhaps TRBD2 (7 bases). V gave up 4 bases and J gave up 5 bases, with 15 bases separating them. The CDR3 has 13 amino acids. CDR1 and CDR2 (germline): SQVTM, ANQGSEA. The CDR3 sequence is CSVAGGSGDEQYF. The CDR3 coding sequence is TGCAGCGTTGCGGGGGGCTCGGGTGACGAGCAGTACTTC.

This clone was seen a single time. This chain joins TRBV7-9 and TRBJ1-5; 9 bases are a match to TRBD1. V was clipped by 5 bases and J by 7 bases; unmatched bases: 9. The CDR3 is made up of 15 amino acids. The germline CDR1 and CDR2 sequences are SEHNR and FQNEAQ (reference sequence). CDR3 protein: CASSTGTGIGQPQHF. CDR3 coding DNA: TGTGCCAGCAGCACTGGGACAGGGATCGGGCAGCCCCAGCATTTT.

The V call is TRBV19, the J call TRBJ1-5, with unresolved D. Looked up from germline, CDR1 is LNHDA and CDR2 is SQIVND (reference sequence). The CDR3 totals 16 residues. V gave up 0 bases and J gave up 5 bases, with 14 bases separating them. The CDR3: CASSIDRPGGYQPQHF. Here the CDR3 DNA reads TGTGCCAGTAGTATAGATCGGCCAGGTGGTTATCAGCCCCAGCATTTT.

CDR3: CASSVAPVNSPLHF. For the CDR3, the DNA is TGTGCCAGCAGCGTAGCCCCGGTGAATTCACCCCTCCACTTT. The chain carries TRBV9 and TRBJ1-6; D call uncertain. Germline CDR1 SGDLS, CDR2 YYNGEE. The V end lost 0 bases, the J end lost 7 bases, and 8 bases lay between the germline ends. The CDR3 extends over 14 amino acids.

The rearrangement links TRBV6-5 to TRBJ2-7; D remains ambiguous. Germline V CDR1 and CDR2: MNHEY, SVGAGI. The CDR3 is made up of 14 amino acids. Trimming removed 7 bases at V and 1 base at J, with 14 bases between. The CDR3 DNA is TGTGCCAGCACCGAAACTCGCGTTTCCTACGAGCAGTACTTC. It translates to CASTETRVSYEQYF.